These 30 T cell receptor beta chains share one sample of origin, sequenced in a study of CD8 T cells in Susac syndrome. RNA in amounts of about 0.5 to 1 ug was reverse transcribed with random hexamers. In TCRdb, the immunoSEQ multiplex PCR reads were re-called with MiXCR into one record per CDR3 protein. This table has approximately 300,000 distinct CDR3 sequences, about 91% appearing once. The specimen was CD8+ T cells from PBMCs. The receptors were sampled from a human donor with multiple sclerosis.

The chain links TRBV20-1 to TRBJ1-5; the match to TRBD1 covers 8 bases. Germline-derived CDR1 and CDR2 are DFQATT and SNEGSKA (reference sequence). V gave up 0 bases and J gave up 1 base; unmatched junction bases: 5. CDR3 length equals 16 residues. The CDR3 here is CSAREGRGRSNQPQHF. CDR3 coding DNA: TGCAGTGCTAGAGAGGGCAGGGGGCGAAGCAATCAGCCCCAGCATTTT.

This clonotype was observed a single time. The chain has TRBV27 and TRBJ2-1; 10 positions match TRBD2. The germline V gene encodes CDR1 MNHEY and CDR2 SMNVEV (reference sequence). The CDR3 sequence is 14 residues long. Germline trimming cut 5 bases from V and 6 bases from J; bases unmatched to any gene: 4. DNA of the CDR3: TGTGCCAGCAGTCCGATAGCGGGAGGCAATGAGCAGTTCTTC. It encodes CASSPIAGGNEQFF.

The chain links TRBV9 to TRBJ1-3, with D perhaps matching TRBD1 (6 bases). CDR3 length equals 14 residues. Trimming removed 3 bases from V and 4 bases from J, with 11 bases in between. Germline loops: CDR1 SGDLS, CDR2 YYNGEE. The CDR3 DNA sequence: TGTGCCAGCAGCGAAACAGGGCCGGGAAACACCATATATTTT. Protein: CASSETGPGNTIYF.

The V and J genes are TRBV20-1 and TRBJ2-7; 8 nucleotides match TRBD2. The CDR3 consists of 16 residues. The ends lost 0 bases at V and 1 base at J; junction bases unmatched: 8. CDR1 is DFQATT, CDR2 SNEGSKA, per germline (reference sequence). CDR3 bases: TGCAGTGCTAGAGATGGGAGGCTAGCGGGTTCCTACGAGCAGTACTTC. Its protein product is CSARDGRLAGSYEQYF.

The chain is built from TRBV7-9 and TRBJ2-1; tentative D call: TRBD2 (5 bases). This CDR3 contains 13 residues. V lost 2 bases, J lost 10 bases, and 12 bases lay in between. Germline values: CDR1 SEHNR, CDR2 FQNEAQ (reference sequence). CDR3 DNA: TGTGCCAGCAGCTTATCTCTCTCGGGGGAGCAGTTCTTC. It codes for CASSLSLSGEQFF.

The chain employs TRBV10-2 and TRBJ1-4, with D possibly matching TRBD1 (5 bases). This CDR3 has 15 residues. Germline lookup yields CDR1 WSHSY and CDR2 SAAADI. The ends were cut back, 2 bases at V and 8 bases at J, with 15 bases in the middle. The chain's CDR3 is CASSEHGAQEEKLFF. The CDR3 DNA reads TGCGCCAGCAGTGAGCACGGGGCTCAGGAGGAAAAACTGTTTTTT.

This clonotype was detected only once. V gene TRBV28 combines with J gene TRBJ2-1; 9 bases line up with TRBD1. V was clipped by 6 bases and J by 6 bases; unmatched bases: 12. The germline V gene encodes CDR1 MDHEN and CDR2 SYDVKM. The CDR3 consists of 16 residues. The CDR3 is CASRRAGTGSSNEQFF. The CDR3 DNA reads TGTGCCAGCAGAAGAGCCGGGACAGGGTCTTCCAATGAGCAGTTCTTC.

The chain is built from TRBV4-3 and TRBJ2-7; 10 bases are shared with TRBD2. This CDR3 has 17 amino acids. V lost 1 base, J lost 0 bases, and 6 bases stayed unmatched. Germline assignment: CDR1 LGHNA and CDR2 YSLEER. The CDR3 DNA follows: TGCGCCAGCAGCCAAGCCCTAGCGGGAGCTAGCTCCTACGAGCAGTACTTC. It specifies CASSQALAGASSYEQYF.

This chain connects TRBV7-9 to TRBJ2-7; D possibly corresponds to TRBD1 (6 bases). V was shortened by 4 bases and J by 0 bases, with 16 bases between the two germline ends. The CDR3 spans 16 residues. Germline V gene lookup returns CDR1 SEHNR and CDR2 FQNEAQ (reference sequence). The CDR3 reads CASSSLNRDNSYEQYF. The DNA for the CDR3 is TGTGCCAGCAGCTCTCTAAACCGGGACAACTCCTACGAGCAGTACTTC. Complete variable domain (other parts from reference TRBV7-9 and TRBJ2-7): DTGVSQNPRHKITKRGQNVTFRCDPISEHNRLYWYRQTLGQGPEFLTYFQNEAQLEKSRLLSDRFSAERPKGSFSTLEIQRTEQGDSAMYLCASSSLNRDNSYEQYFGPGTRLTVT.

This clonotype has a single count. The chain employs TRBV28 and TRBJ1-3, with D perhaps matching TRBD1 (5 bases). V shed 6 bases and J shed 2 bases, with 20 bases lying between them. The germline CDR1 and CDR2 sequences are MDHEN and SYDVKM. This CDR3 is built from 17 residues. The CDR3 bases are TGTGCCAGCAGGGGACTTGGGACCCTCGGAACTGGAAACACCATATATTTT. This codes for CASRGLGTLGTGNTIYF.

The V and J genes are TRBV4-2 and TRBJ2-4; the D is unclear. This CDR3 comprises 15 residues. Trimming stripped 0 bases from V and 7 bases from J, with 13 bases between. Germline CDR1 reads LGHNA; CDR2 reads YNFKEQ. CDR3 residues: CASSQDPGQVNIQYF. CDR3 nucleotide sequence: TGTGCCAGCAGCCAAGATCCGGGTCAGGTCAACATTCAGTACTTC.

CDR3 amino acids: CASSLGGGTSEQYF. The CDR3 DNA follows: TGTGCCAGCAGCTTGGGCGGGGGTACATCCGAGCAGTACTTC. The chain joins TRBV5-4 to TRBJ2-7, with 7 bases fitting TRBD2. The CDR3 runs 14 residues. The V gene's germline CDR1 is SGHNT and CDR2 YYREEE (reference sequence). Trimming removed 0 bases from V and 6 bases from J; junction bases left unmatched: 6.

This clonotype showed up just once. This chain uses TRBV5-1 with TRBJ2-7, with D tentatively TRBD1 or TRBD2 (5 bases each). V was pared by 5 bases and J by 5 bases, with 20 bases between. CDR3 length: 15 amino acids. Germline lookup yields CDR1 SGHRS and CDR2 YFSETQ. CDR3 residues: CASRVYRDPADEQYF. The CDR3, as DNA: TGCGCCAGCAGAGTTTACCGGGACCCGGCGGACGAGCAGTACTTC. Full variable domain (outside the CDR3, taken from reference TRBV5-1 and TRBJ2-7): KAGVTQTPRYLIKTRGQQVTLSCSPISGHRSVSWYQQTPGQGLQFLFEYFSETQRNKGNFPGRFSGRQFSNSRSEMNVSTLELGDSALYLCASRVYRDPADEQYFGPGTRLTVT.

The gene calls are TRBV7-9 and TRBJ2-3; 9 bases fit TRBD2. CDR1 and CDR2 from the germline V gene are SEHNR and FQNEAQ (reference sequence). The CDR3 totals 19 residues. V trimming: 4 bases; J trimming: 1 base; junction bases outside the gene matches: 15. CDR3 sequence (DNA): TGTGCCAGCAGCTCCAGCCGCTTAATAGAGCGGGAGGGCACAGATACGCAGTATTTT. This translates into CASSSSRLIEREGTDTQYF.

The V gene is TRBV28, the J gene TRBJ1-1; D is possibly TRBD1 (5 bases). From germline, CDR1 is MDHEN and CDR2 SYDVKM. The V and J ends lost 1 base and 4 bases respectively, with 10 bases between them. This CDR3 region has 14 residues. In DNA, the CDR3 is TGTGCCAGCAGTTTATTAGGGGTGAGCACTGAAGCTTTCTTT. This encodes CASSLLGVSTEAFF.

The V and J genes are TRBV5-1 and TRBJ2-7; 7 bases are shared with TRBD1. Germline V gene lookup returns CDR1 SGHRS and CDR2 YFSETQ. V was clipped by 6 bases and J by 2 bases; unmatched bases: 5. The CDR3 length is 13 residues. The CDR3 sequence is CASMGQPTYEQYF. Written as DNA, the CDR3 is TGCGCCAGCATGGGACAGCCAACCTACGAGCAGTACTTC. The full variable domain, completed using reference TRBV5-1 and TRBJ2-7, is KAGVTQTPRYLIKTRGQQVTLSCSPISGHRSVSWYQQTPGQGLQFLFEYFSETQRNKGNFPGRFSGRQFSNSRSEMNVSTLELGDSALYLCASMGQPTYEQYFGPGTRLTVT.

The chain combines TRBV12-3 or TRBV12-4 with TRBJ2-5; D is perhaps TRBD2 (5 bases). The germline V and J ends were trimmed by 2 bases and 7 bases, with 14 bases remaining between them. The CDR3 totals 14 residues. The CDR3 DNA follows: TGTGCCAGCAGTTTATCCCCAGCGGAAGGGACCCAGTACTTC. It encodes CASSLSPAEGTQYF.

The V gene is TRBV6-2 or TRBV6-3, the J gene TRBJ1-3, with unresolved D. Germline V CDR1 and CDR2: MNHEY, SVGEGT. Trimming shortened V by 11 bases and J by 1 base, and 12 bases separated the two germline ends. The CDR3 spans 13 residues. CDR3 protein: CAVWTPSGNTIYF. The DNA of the CDR3 is TGTGCCGTCTGGACTCCTTCTGGAAACACCATATATTTT.

The chain carries TRBV14 and TRBJ2-7; 8 positions match TRBD1. V lost 5 bases, J lost 3 bases, and 9 bases stayed unmatched. The CDR3 is 15 residues long. Looked up from germline, CDR1 is SGHDN and CDR2 is FVKESK. In DNA form, the CDR3 reads TGTGCCAGCAGCGGTGGCACAGGGGGGTACTACGAGCAGTACTTC. This sequence encodes CASSGGTGGYYEQYF. Full variable domain (missing parts from reference TRBV14 and TRBJ2-7): EAGVTQFPSHSVIEKGQTVTLRCDPISGHDNLYWYRRVMGKEIKFLLHFVKESKQDESGMPNNRFLAERTGGTYSTLKVQPAELEDSGVYFCASSGGTGGYYEQYFGPGTRLTVT.

Concerning this clonotype itself: The junction and the germline gene differ at one end; a read error may be behind it. This chain links TRBV6-6 with TRBJ1-1; D may be TRBD1 (5 bases). Germline CDR1 MNHNY, CDR2 SVGAGI (reference sequence). This CDR3 comprises 15 residues. The CDR3 sequence is CASSAAGRLVTEVFF. DNA for the CDR3: TGTGCCAGCAGTGCCGCAGGGCGGCTCGTCACTGAAGTTTTCTTT.

The V gene is TRBV19, the J gene TRBJ2-1; 9 positions agree with TRBD2. CDR3 length equals 15 residues. V lost 3 bases and J lost 6; bases outside the gene matches: 6. The germline CDR1 and CDR2 sequences are LNHDA and SQIVND (reference sequence). The CDR3, as DNA: TGTGCCAGTAGTATGGGTAGCGGGGGAAGCAATGAGCAGTTCTTC. Translating it yields CASSMGSGGSNEQFF.

The gene calls are TRBV9 and TRBJ2-5; the D gene is possibly TRBD2 (6 bases). Germline V lookup: CDR1 SGDLS, CDR2 YYNGEE. V lost 4 bases and J 1 base, leaving 11 bases between the germline ends. This CDR3 has 14 residues. CDR3 residues: CASSTRLGQETQYF. For the CDR3, the DNA is TGTGCCAGCAGCACCAGACTAGGCCAAGAGACCCAGTACTTC.

The rearrangement uses TRBV6-6 and TRBJ2-5, with TRBD1 as a possible D gene (6 bases). CDR3 length equals 16 residues. CDR1 and CDR2 from the germline V gene are MNHNY and SVGAGI (reference sequence). The ends were cut back, 6 bases at V and 2 bases at J, with 19 bases in the middle. The CDR3 reads CASSRHRDIIQETQYF. The CDR3 DNA follows: TGTGCCAGCAGCCGACACCGGGACATAATACAAGAGACCCAGTACTTC.

The gene calls are TRBV20-1 and TRBJ2-1, with TRBD2 matching over 10 bases. The ends lost 5 bases at V and 3 bases at J; junction bases unmatched: 4. The germline V gene encodes CDR1 DFQATT and CDR2 SNEGSKA (reference sequence). CDR3 length equals 14 residues. The CDR3 reads CSASTSGNYNEQFF. CDR3 bases: TGCAGTGCTTCCACTAGCGGGAACTACAATGAGCAGTTCTTC.

The chain carries TRBV6-2 or TRBV6-3 and TRBJ1-4, with no clear D. V was clipped by 5 bases and J by 6 bases, with 7 bases between them. This CDR3 has 12 residues. CDR1 is MNHEY and CDR2 is SVGEGT in the germline V gene. CDR3 in amino acids: CASSLPDEKLFF. As DNA, the CDR3 is TGTGCCAGCAGTCTTCCAGATGAAAAACTGTTTTTT.

The V call is TRBV7-2, the J call TRBJ2-1; D may be TRBD2 (6 bases). CDR1 is SGHTA, CDR2 FQGNSA, per germline. Deletions cut 1 base from V and 0 bases from J, with 16 bases between. CDR3 length: 18 amino acids. The CDR3 spells CASSLDGSGRGSYNEQFF. CDR3 in DNA: TGTGCCAGCAGCTTAGACGGGAGCGGGCGAGGCTCCTACAATGAGCAGTTCTTC.

The J gene is TRBJ1-1, the V gene TRBV7-2; the D gene is possibly TRBD1 (6 bases). Germline CDR1 SGHTA, CDR2 FQGNSA. V lost 5 bases to trimming and J lost 3 bases, with 10 bases between them. The CDR3 consists of 13 residues. CDR3 region: CASSPRQDTEAFF. DNA of the CDR3: TGTGCCAGCAGCCCCCGACAGGACACTGAAGCTTTCTTT.

This clonotype was seen once. V and J are TRBV19 and TRBJ1-5; TRBD1 matches at 7 bases. The J segment lost 6 bases and the V segment lost 1 base, leaving 6 bases of the junction unmatched. The V gene's germline CDR1 is LNHDA and CDR2 SQIVND (reference sequence). The CDR3 is 15 residues long. In DNA form, the CDR3 reads TGTGCCAGTAGTATAGTAGGGGGCTCAGGTCAGCCCCAGCATTTT. It is translated as CASSIVGGSGQPQHF.

The chain links TRBV10-3 to TRBJ1-5; D is ambiguous. The CDR3 is 14 residues long. The V gene lost 3 bases and the J gene lost 1 base, with 7 bases spanning the gap. Looked up from germline, CDR1 is ENHRY and CDR2 is SYGVKD. The CDR3 sequence: CAISEMDSNQPQHF. CDR3 sequence (DNA): TGTGCCATCAGTGAAATGGACAGCAATCAGCCCCAGCATTTT.

The chain couples TRBV7-2 to TRBJ2-6; the D gene is possibly TRBD1 (5 bases). Trimming took off 5 bases at V and 0 bases at J, with 17 bases between the two ends. Germline loops: CDR1 SGHTA, CDR2 FQGNSA. This CDR3 spans 18 amino acids. The DNA of the CDR3 is TGTGCCAGCAGCCCCCACTGGACACGGAGCTCTGGGGCCAACGTCCTGACTTTC. It specifies CASSPHWTRSSGANVLTF.